The T cell receptor beta chain under discussion was sequenced for a study of T cells in Graves' hyperthyroidism and ophthalmopathy. Researchers amplified the TCR beta CDR3 regions from RNA transcripts. TCR CDR3 regions were first amplified by RT-PCR with HTBI primers. TCRdb itself ran the multiplex PCR reads through MiXCR, one entry per CDR3 protein. The table shows hundreds of thousands of distinct CDR3 sequences, with 15% to 18% occurring only once. Fresh peripheral blood, around 10 ml, yielded the PBMCs. V lost 3 bases and J lost 8, with 13 bases in between. The CDR3 covers 13 residues. CDR1 and CDR2 (germline): MDHEN, SYDVKM. This clonotype came up a few times.

Sample: blood. The sequence was obtained from a woman between 18 and 30 years old with Graves' hyperthyroidism. The chain combines TRBV28 with TRBJ1-2, with D maybe TRBD1 (6 bases). In DNA form, the CDR3 reads TGTGCCAGCAGTTTTTCTTCGGGGGCGGGCTACACCTTC. This gives the protein CASSFSSGAGYTF.